This entry lists 2 T cell receptor beta chains sequenced from one sample in a study of blood T cell repertoires in COVID-19. Profiling relied on immunoSEQ multiplex PCR, and the TCRdb table lists in-frame clones only, not all of them. The sample consists of 160,000 or so clones, roughly 77% of them appearing once. The material sequenced was peripheral blood. Receptor source: a human donor in a cohort sampled during active COVID-19.

This chain joins TRBV3-1 (or the pseudogene TRBV3-2) and TRBJ2-7, with D maybe TRBD1 (6 bases). Per germline, CDR1 LGHDT and CDR2 YNNKEL (reference sequence). With 1 base removed from V and 2 bases from J, the gap between germline ends came to 33 bases. This CDR3 contains 22 residues. In DNA form, the CDR3 reads TGTGCCAGCAGCCAAGTACCGGGACACATTCACGATGTAAATGGTAAAACCTACGAGCAGTACTTC. Protein product: CASSQVPGHIHDVNGKTYEQYF.

The chain links TRBV19 to TRBJ2-7, with 8 nucleotides matching TRBD1. J lost 3 bases, V lost 6 bases, and 4 bases had no gene match. The CDR3 has 13 residues. CDR1 and CDR2 from the germline V gene are LNHDA and SQIVND (reference sequence). The CDR3 sequence is CASRSGQGYEQYF. In DNA, the CDR3 is TGTGCCAGTAGATCAGGACAGGGCTACGAGCAGTACTTC.